Shown below are 13 T cell receptor beta chains from a single sample sequenced in a study of blood T cells in healthy people across ages. Then a second PCR, running roughly 7 to 11 cycles, was carried out with a sample-barcoded 5' primer and a J-beta primer mix. TCRdb reanalysed the 5' RACE reads using MiXCR and keeps one entry per CDR3 protein. The sample consists of about 1.4 million distinct CDR3 sequences, approximately 63% of them appearing once. Source material: blood. These receptor sequences come from a man aged 18 to 35 in good health.

There are a few counts of this clonotype. The CDR3 bases are TGTGCCAACCGAGGTTCTAACTATGGCTACACCTTC. Its protein product is CANRGSNYGYTF. V and J are TRBV21-1 and TRBJ1-2. TRBV21-1 is termed a pseudogene. The CDR3 runs 12 residues.

The rearrangement joins TRBV11-2 to TRBJ1-1; D not certain. V was shortened by 5 bases and J by 0 bases, with 13 bases between the two germline ends. The germline V gene has CDR1 SGHAT and CDR2 FQNNGV. The CDR3 runs to 15 residues. In DNA, the CDR3 is TGTGCCAGCAGCAAGGACGGGAAAATGAACACTGAAGCTTTCTTT. It translates to CASSKDGKMNTEAFF.

The rearrangement links TRBV28 to TRBJ2-3; D is uncertain. V was shortened by 2 bases and J by 7 bases, with 7 bases between the two germline ends. The CDR3 spans 12 residues. CDR1 is MDHEN, CDR2 SYDVKM, per germline. CDR3 DNA sequence: TGTGCCAGCAGTTTAAGCCTTTATACGCAGTATTTT. This sequence encodes CASSLSLYTQYF.

V and J are TRBV9 and TRBJ2-5, with TRBD1 matching over 10 bases. V shed 4 bases and J 0 bases; nucleotides not matched to a gene: 6. CDR1 is SGDLS and CDR2 is YYNGEE in the germline V gene. There are 16 residues in the CDR3. CDR3 protein: CASSTLGQGYQETQYF. The DNA of the CDR3 is TGTGCCAGCAGCACACTGGGACAGGGGTACCAAGAGACCCAGTACTTC.

The chain uses TRBV28 and TRBJ1-2; possibly TRBD1 for D (6 bases). This CDR3 is built from 16 residues. Germline V gene lookup returns CDR1 MDHEN and CDR2 SYDVKM. Trimming removed 5 bases from V and 6 bases from J, with 22 bases in between. CDR3 sequence reads: CASSATRTAPRDGYTF. CDR3 sequence (DNA): TGTGCCAGCAGTGCAACCCGGACAGCCCCCCGAGATGGCTACACCTTC.

This rearrangement joins TRBV12-3 or TRBV12-4 to TRBJ1-5; 10 bases are shared with TRBD1. J lost 6 bases, V lost 4 bases, and 3 bases had no gene match. This CDR3 region has 14 residues. In DNA form, the CDR3 reads TGTGCCAGCAGTTGGGACAGGGGAGTTCAGCCCCAGCATTTT. Translated, it gives CASSWDRGVQPQHF.

This chain uses TRBV11-2 with TRBJ2-4; D might be TRBD2 (5 bases). The CDR3 extends over 16 amino acids. Trimming removed 0 bases at V and 13 bases at J, with 22 bases between. Germline CDR1 SGHAT, CDR2 FQNNGV. This CDR3 reads CASSLDPLSGPHEQYF. In DNA form, the CDR3 reads TGTGCCAGCAGCTTAGATCCCTTAAGCGGTCCTCATGAGCAGTACTTC.

The gene calls are TRBV4-3 and TRBJ2-1; 8 bases are shared with TRBD1. Losses at the gene ends were 1 base for V and 4 bases for J; bases not matched to a gene: 3. CDR1 and CDR2 (germline): LGHNA, YSLEER. This CDR3 has 15 residues. The CDR3 is CASSQGTGLYNEQFF. The CDR3, as DNA: TGCGCCAGCAGCCAAGGGACAGGGCTTTACAATGAGCAGTTCTTC.

This rearrangement joins TRBV14 to TRBJ1-4; D remains ambiguous. CDR3 length: 15 amino acids. V was cut by 1 base and J by 6 bases, with 12 bases left in between. Germline assignment: CDR1 SGHDN and CDR2 FVKESK. In DNA, the CDR3 is TGTGCCAGCAGCCAAGTGTACAGCTCGGATGAAAAACTGTTTTTT. Encoded protein: CASSQVYSSDEKLFF. Full variable domain (missing parts from reference TRBV14 and TRBJ1-4): EAGVTQFPSHSVIEKGQTVTLRCDPISGHDNLYWYRRVMGKEIKFLLHFVKESKQDESGMPNNRFLAERTGGTYSTLKVQPAELEDSGVYFCASSQVYSSDEKLFFGSGTQLSVL.

This chain links TRBV6-5 with TRBJ1-2; 9 bases agree with TRBD1. Per germline, CDR1 MNHEY and CDR2 SVGAGI. V was clipped by 6 bases and J by 8 bases; unmatched bases: 13. The CDR3 is 15 residues long. CDR3 amino acids: CASSYALGQGSGYTF. CDR3 bases: TGTGCCAGCAGCTACGCCTTGGGACAGGGAAGCGGCTACACCTTC.

This chain joins TRBV20-1 and TRBJ2-1; TRBD2 matches 7 bases. CDR3 size: 14 residues. The germline gives CDR1 DFQATT, CDR2 SNEGSKA (reference sequence). V trimming: 2 bases; J trimming: 3 bases; junction bases outside the gene matches: 4. This CDR3 is CSARSGTIYNEQFF. The CDR3 DNA reads TGCAGTGCTAGATCCGGGACTATCTACAATGAGCAGTTCTTC.

CDR3 region: CASSLVGGPENEQFF. In nucleotides, the CDR3 is TGTGCCAGCAGCTTAGTGGGAGGGCCGGAAAATGAGCAGTTCTTC. This chain joins TRBV7-2 and TRBJ2-1; 7 bases map to TRBD2. Unmatched junction bases numbered 7, after V lost 1 base and J lost 7 bases. CDR1 is SGHTA and CDR2 is FQGNSA in the germline V gene. This CDR3 comprises 15 residues.

The chain combines TRBV6-5 with TRBJ1-2; D is ambiguous. The germline V gene has CDR1 MNHEY and CDR2 SVGAGI. This CDR3 region has 15 residues. Trimming removed 2 bases from V and 6 bases from J, with 16 bases in between. This chain's CDR3 is CASSYQQSPINGYTF. As DNA, the CDR3 is TGTGCCAGCAGTTACCAACAGTCCCCCATTAATGGCTACACCTTC.